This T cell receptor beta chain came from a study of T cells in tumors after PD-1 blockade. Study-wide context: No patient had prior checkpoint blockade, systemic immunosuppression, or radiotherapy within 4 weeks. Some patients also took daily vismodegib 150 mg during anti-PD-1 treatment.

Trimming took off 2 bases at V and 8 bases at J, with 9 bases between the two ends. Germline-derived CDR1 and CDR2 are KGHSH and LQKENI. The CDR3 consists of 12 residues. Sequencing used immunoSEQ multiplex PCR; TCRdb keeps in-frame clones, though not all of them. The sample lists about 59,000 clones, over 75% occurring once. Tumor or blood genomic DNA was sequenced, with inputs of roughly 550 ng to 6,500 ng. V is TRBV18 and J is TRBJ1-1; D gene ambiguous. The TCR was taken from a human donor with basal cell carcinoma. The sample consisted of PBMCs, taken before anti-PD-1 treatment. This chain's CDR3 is CASSPYGPEAFF. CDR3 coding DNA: TGTGCCAGCTCACCATATGGTCCCGAAGCTTTCTTT.